The text below deals with one T cell receptor beta chain. The antigen is undetermined. This sample stems from a study of vaccination and CD4 T cells after COVID-19. The Oncomine TCR Beta short-read assay generated sequence data from the DNA of cultured CD4+ T cells. Using the QIAamp micro DNA kit, genomic DNA was extracted from the CD4+ T cells that had been cultured. TCRdb processed the PCR reads anew with MiXCR; each CDR3 protein has one entry. The sample holds just over 7,500 distinct CDR3 sequences, 30% to 40% seen once. The CDR3 has 14 amino acids. The germline V gene encodes CDR1 MNHEY and CDR2 SMNVEV (reference sequence). The ends lost 10 bases at V and 0 bases at J; junction bases unmatched: 6. The treatment: 10-day PBMC culture with coronavirus spike peptide pools or control peptides (ViraFEST assay). Harvesting of the unexposed donor's CD4+ T cells predated the COVID-19 pandemic (2011-2018). Under the ViraFEST approach, antigen-specific T cells were expanded with peptide pools and TCRs subsequently sequenced.

The chain uses TRBV27 and TRBJ2-1; 7 nucleotides line up with TRBD2. This receptor was identified in a human donor in good health. The material sequenced was CD4+ T cells from blood, cultured in vitro. The CDR3 region is CATNPGGSYNEQFF. In nucleotides, the CDR3 is TGTGCCACCAACCCGGGGGGCTCCTACAATGAGCAGTTCTTC.